This T cell receptor beta chain stems from a study of PD-1 blockade in classical Hodgkin lymphoma. Each patient experienced a relapse that followed autologous stem cell transplantation, and brentuximab vedotin exposure varied. Best responses included complete response and partial response; otherwise, the best response was progressive disease. Looked up from germline, CDR1 is LNHDA and CDR2 is SQIVND (reference sequence). V lost 1 base to trimming and J lost 2 bases; unmatched junction nucleotides: 5. This CDR3 region has 15 residues. General observations from the study: No one has yet defined what causes the repertoire differences, which may be disease activity or prior therapy. Lower baseline TCR diversity marked trial partial responders and progressors. Significant TCR diversity gains by C4D1 occurred in CD4+ but not CD8+ cells.

Clones were read by immunoSEQ multiplex PCR, and TCRdb kept only the in-frame ones, dropping some. Here the sample spans almost 85,000 clones, about 89% being singletons. Turning to this clone: Antigen: not known.

The sequence was obtained from a human donor with classical Hodgkin lymphoma. This chain joins TRBV19 and TRBJ2-7, with 7 bases aligning to TRBD1. Sample: peripheral blood mononuclear cells (PBMCs), taken at baseline. For the CDR3, the DNA is TGTGCCAGTAGTATAGCTTGGGACAGAACCTACGAGCAGTACTTC. This sequence encodes CASSIAWDRTYEQYF. Filled out from reference TRBV19 and TRBJ2-7, the complete variable domain reads DGGITQSPKYLFRKEGQNVTLSCEQNLNHDAMYWYRQDPGQGLRLIYYSQIVNDFQKGDIAEGYSVSREKKESFPLTVTSAQKNPTAFYLCASSIAWDRTYEQYFGPGTRLTVT.